This T cell receptor beta chain was captured by sequencing in a study of T-cell memory formation after mild COVID-19. Study results and limitations: Clones shrinking from day 15 to 85 showed even CD4/CD8 mixes; later expanders tilted CD4+.

In germline, CDR1 is SGHRS, CDR2 YFSETQ. With 3 bases removed from V and 6 bases from J, the gap between germline ends came to 13 bases. This CDR3 spans 14 amino acids. For this clonotype: What it binds is not known.

Constant-segment-primed 5'RACE gave TCR alpha and TCR beta cDNA libraries with sample barcodes and UMIs. TCRdb used MiXCR to reprocess the 5' RACE reads, holding one entry per CDR3 protein. The sample records hundreds of thousands of distinct CDR3 sequences, about 23% being singletons. This clonotype was obtained from an adult woman who had mild COVID-19 (a few samples of this study predate the infection). Cell type and time point are not known. The chain uses TRBV5-1 and TRBJ2-1; no reliable D call. Source material: PBMCs or a T cell subset sorted from them (not recorded which). CDR3 amino acids: CASSYTKGTNEQFF. The CDR3 DNA sequence: TGCGCCAGCAGCTATACTAAGGGAACCAATGAGCAGTTCTTC.